This record covers a single TCR beta chain. This clonotype was counted a few times. Its cognate antigen has yet to be identified. Within one base of it there is no much larger clone, and no base qualities were kept. The data were obtained in a study of T-cell memory formation after mild COVID-19 (dated by TCRdb to the early 2020s). Context from the whole study: Most TCR sequence clusters were specific to one of the two donors. The cohort comprised two young, previously healthy adult volunteers, one female and one male. In two donors, T-cell clones that expanded and contracted after mild COVID-19 were followed by sequencing TCRalpha and TCRbeta repertoires longitudinally.

CDR1 and CDR2, per the germline V gene, are SGHAT and FQNNGV. Cut back by 1 base and 2 bases, the V and J ends lie 12 bases apart. The CDR3 has 16 amino acids, counting the end cysteine and phenylalanine. Just CDR3 DNA is preserved here, 48 bases in frame from base 1. Study-wide findings and limitations: Contracting CD4+ clones appeared mostly in the CM and EM memory subsets, whereas CD8+ clones were enriched in EMRA. Only a couple of mild cases were covered by the study, and larger cohorts that include severe cases with pre-infection samples were considered necessary. Clones that contracted from day 15 to 85 showed balanced CD4/CD8 phenotypes, whereas a second wave of clones that expanded from day 15 to 37 leaned towards CD4+. SARS-CoV-2 specificity was not confirmed for the second-wave clones peaking on day 37. The detection of some responding clones in pre-infection memory suggests that pre-existing cross-reactive memory T cells joined the SARS-CoV-2 response.

Sequencing was carried out with an Illumina NovaSeq 6000. cDNA libraries for TCRalpha and TCRbeta were prepared by 5'RACE using constant-segment primers, with sample barcodes and unique molecular identifiers added. RNA was extracted from every sample with Trizol reagent. Libraries were amplified in two PCR steps, with a second sample barcode and Illumina TruSeq adapters added in the second step. The libraries were sequenced on an Illumina NovaSeq using 2 x 150 bp paired-end reads. The authors' pipeline ran thus. Demultiplexing of reads and collapsing into UMI-guided consensus sequences were performed with migec v1.2.7. With mixcr v2.1.11, UMI consensuses were aligned to TRA and TRB V and J templates and assembled into clonotypes. Clonotypes were classified as expanded or contracted when called significant by both edgeR and NoisET, with noise models trained on biological replicates. edgeR calls used a false discovery rate-adjusted p below 0.01 and a log2 fold-change threshold of 1. As an exploratory analysis of dynamics, PCA with hierarchical clustering was applied to max-normalized trajectories of the 1000 most abundant clonotypes. Separately sequenced CD4+ and CD8+ repertoires were used to assign the CD4 or CD8 phenotype of responding clones. Starting from the raw public reads, TCRdb applied fastp trimming at Q25, assembled clones with MiXCR and retained in-frame beta chains. Here each entry gathers all rows of one CDR3 protein and keeps the most common genes and DNA. The V and J calls were determined by TCRdb, not by the authors. The sample contains hundreds of thousands of distinct CDR3 sequences, under 20% of them found a single time. The ten largest clones add up to 9.5% to 15% of the sample.

PBMCs were isolated by Ficoll-Paque density gradient centrifugation. The sequence derives from an adult woman who had mild COVID-19 (a few samples of this study predate the infection). The sample titles of this study are shuffled in the database, so cell type and time point are left out; the donor was told from shared clones. The chain employs TRBV11-2 and TRBJ2-1; the D segment cannot be called with confidence. Sequencing used PBMCs or a T cell subset sorted from them (not recorded which). The nucleotide sequence is TGTGCCAGCAGCTTAGGAGGTAAAAGGGCCTACAATGAGCAGTTCTTC. This is translated as CASSLGGKRAYNEQFF.